The 21 T cell receptor beta chains below all came from one sample that was sequenced in a study of shared clonotypes between healthy human individuals. CD45RO-negative, CCR7-selected cells formed the naive CD8 fraction, which excluded terminally differentiated effector memory CD45RA+ cells. The assay was immunoSEQ multiplex PCR, and TCRdb's table has in-frame clones only and misses some. The table has fewer than 700,000 clones, roughly 95% seen once. Sequenced: naive CD8+ T cells sorted from blood. All receptors derive from a woman younger than 45 in good health.

The chain carries TRBV7-6 and TRBJ2-5; D not resolved. Germline V gene lookup returns CDR1 SGHVS and CDR2 FNYEAQ. This CDR3 contains 13 residues. V was pared by 0 bases and J by 5 bases, with 7 bases between. CDR3 amino acids: CASSLAEEETQYF. The DNA of the CDR3 is TGTGCCAGCAGCTTAGCAGAAGAGGAGACCCAGTACTTC.

This chain joins TRBV19 and TRBJ2-7, with 7 bases identical to TRBD1. This CDR3 is built from 11 residues. The germline V gene has CDR1 LNHDA and CDR2 SQIVND (reference sequence). V shed 9 bases and J 3 bases; nucleotides not matched to a gene: 2. CDR3 sequence reads: CASQGDYEQYF. In DNA form, the CDR3 reads TGTGCCAGCCAGGGGGACTACGAGCAGTACTTC.

This clone showed up just once. The CDR3 DNA follows: TGTGCCAGCAGCGTTGGACTAGCGGGATCCGGTACCACAGATACGCAGTATTTT. Translation gives CASSVGLAGSGTTDTQYF. The chain employs TRBV28 and TRBJ2-3, with 12 bases matching TRBD2. V lost 6 bases to trimming and J lost 2 bases; unmatched junction nucleotides: 12. Germline CDR1 MDHEN, CDR2 SYDVKM. The CDR3 has 18 residues.

This clone was observed a single time. This chain joins TRBV13 and TRBJ2-5; 8 nucleotides align to TRBD1. The DNA matches TRBJ2-7 better at its end, which makes the J call doubtful. The CDR3 sequence is 13 residues long. Per the germline V gene, CDR1 is PRHDT and CDR2 is FYEKMQ (reference sequence). The CDR3 nucleotides read TGTGCCAGCAGCCAATCGGACAGGGACGAGCAGTACTTC. It encodes CASSQSDRDEQYF.

The chain uses TRBV29-1 and TRBJ2-6; D possibly corresponds to TRBD1 (5 bases). The CDR3 loop spans 15 amino acids. CDR1 is SQVTM and CDR2 is ANQGSEA in the germline V gene. Trimming removed 2 bases from V and 6 bases from J, with 14 bases in between. CDR3: CSVELTEAEANVLTF. The DNA of the CDR3 is TGCAGCGTTGAATTGACAGAGGCAGAGGCCAACGTCCTGACTTTC.

This chain links TRBV11-2 with TRBJ2-7; D is undetermined. The CDR3 contains 13 residues. Trimming took off 3 bases at V and 4 bases at J, with 10 bases between the two ends. From germline, CDR1 is SGHAT and CDR2 FQNNGV. CDR3 nucleotide sequence: TGTGCCAGCAGCTTCCACCACGTATACGAGCAGTACTTC. It encodes CASSFHHVYEQYF.

The genes are TRBV13 and TRBJ2-7; D possibly corresponds to TRBD2 (5 bases). The V end lost 4 bases, the J end lost 2 bases, and 6 bases lay between the germline ends. From germline, CDR1 is PRHDT and CDR2 FYEKMQ (reference sequence). This CDR3 has 12 residues. This chain's CDR3 is CASSSGTYEQYF. CDR3 nucleotide sequence: TGTGCCAGCAGCTCGGGGACCTACGAGCAGTACTTC.

The chain carries TRBV7-8 and TRBJ2-5, with 12 bases lining up with TRBD2. The J call may be mistaken, given a closer DNA end match to TRBJ2-7. The V gene's germline CDR1 is SGHVS and CDR2 FQNEAQ. The CDR3 is 15 amino acids. CDR3 DNA sequence: TGTGCCAGCAGCGCCGGGGGACTAGCGGGCTACGAGCAGTACTTC. As protein: CASSAGGLAGYEQYF.

CDR3 amino acids: CASSLGGRASLSDEQFF. CDR3 bases: TGTGCCAGCAGCTTGGGCGGGAGGGCCTCCCTATCCGATGAGCAGTTCTTC. The V call is TRBV5-5, the J call TRBJ2-1; 9 bases are a match to TRBD2. Looked up from germline, CDR1 is SGHKS and CDR2 is YYEKEE (reference sequence). Germline trimming cut 0 bases from V and 8 bases from J; bases unmatched to any gene: 12. The CDR3 consists of 17 residues. The full variable domain, its missing parts supplied by reference TRBV5-5 and TRBJ2-1, is DAGVTQSPTHLIKTRGQQVTLRCSPISGHKSVSWYQQVLGQGPQFIFQYYEKEERGRGNFPDRFSARQFPNYSSELNVNALLLGDSALYLCASSLGGRASLSDEQFFGPGTRLTVL.

The chain uses TRBV27 and TRBJ2-7; TRBD1 matches at 11 bases. Germline V gives CDR1 MNHEY, CDR2 SMNVEV (reference sequence). Trimming removed 3 bases from V and 7 bases from J; junction bases left unmatched: 2. The CDR3 consists of 13 residues. The CDR3 bases are TGTGCCAGCAGTTTCGGGACAGGGGGTGAGCAGTACTTC. This encodes CASSFGTGGEQYF.

The rearrangement uses TRBV5-1 and TRBJ2-7, with TRBD1 matching over 7 bases. V lost 4 bases to trimming and J lost 4 bases; unmatched junction nucleotides: 8. Germline V gives CDR1 SGHRS, CDR2 YFSETQ. The CDR3 extends over 14 amino acids. The CDR3 protein is CASSRPGQSYEQYF. DNA for the CDR3: TGCGCCAGCAGCAGACCGGGACAGTCTTACGAGCAGTACTTC.

This chain links TRBV19 with TRBJ2-7, with TRBD1 matching 7 bases. The CDR3 length is 12 residues. Germline V gives CDR1 LNHDA, CDR2 SQIVND (reference sequence). V trimming: 9 bases; J trimming: 0 bases; junction bases outside the gene matches: 2. The CDR3 sequence is CASGDSSYEQYF. In DNA form, the CDR3 reads TGTGCCAGCGGGGACAGCTCCTACGAGCAGTACTTC.

J is TRBJ2-7 and V is TRBV11-2; TRBD2 aligns across 8 bases. The J segment lost 5 bases and the V segment lost 2 bases, leaving 8 bases of the junction unmatched. This CDR3 is 15 amino acids long. Germline-derived CDR1 and CDR2 are SGHAT and FQNNGV. The CDR3 sequence is CASSLFEAGVDEQYF. CDR3 bases: TGTGCCAGCAGCTTATTTGAAGCGGGAGTAGACGAGCAGTACTTC.

V gene TRBV28 combines with J gene TRBJ1-5, with D possibly TRBD1 on 5 matching bases. CDR3 size: 16 residues. The V and J ends lost 4 bases and 2 bases respectively, with 15 bases between them. CDR1 MDHEN and CDR2 SYDVKM come from the germline V gene. The CDR3 is CASSWGPTSGNQPQHF. CDR3 in DNA: TGTGCCAGCAGTTGGGGACCTACAAGTGGCAATCAGCCCCAGCATTTT.

Turning to this clone: This sample includes further DNA sequences coding for the same CDR3. This rearrangement joins TRBV7-9 to TRBJ1-2; D may be TRBD1 (5 bases). This CDR3 contains 14 residues. V lost 1 base and J 3 bases, leaving 9 bases between the germline ends. Germline CDR1 SEHNR, CDR2 FQNEAQ (reference sequence). The CDR3 bases are TGTGCCAGCAGCTTAGGGCAGGGCGACTATGGCTACACCTTC. It specifies CASSLGQGDYGYTF.

This chain uses TRBV5-6 with TRBJ2-7; the D gene is possibly TRBD1 (6 bases). The V gene lost 4 bases and the J gene lost 0 bases, with 14 bases spanning the gap. This CDR3 contains 15 residues. Germline CDR1 is SGHDT and CDR2 is YYEEEE. Written as DNA, the CDR3 is TGTGCCAGCAGCCGTCCGGACAGTGGCTCCTACGAGCAGTACTTC. This encodes CASSRPDSGSYEQYF.

The rearrangement links TRBV4-1 to TRBJ2-7; D might be TRBD2 (5 bases). Trimming cost V 0 bases and J 4 bases, with 13 bases left between them. This CDR3 is 15 amino acids long. CDR1 and CDR2 (germline): MGHRA, YSYEKL. The CDR3 DNA reads TGCGCCAGCAGCCAAGATCCGGGGTTGGGGTACGAGCAGTACTTC. Protein sequence: CASSQDPGLGYEQYF.

Worth noting for this clone: Other DNA sequences within the sample encode an identical CDR3. V gene TRBV11-2 combines with J gene TRBJ2-2; D is undetermined. The CDR3 is made up of 12 amino acids. The ends were cut back, 5 bases at V and 6 bases at J, with 7 bases in the middle. Germline assignment: CDR1 SGHAT and CDR2 FQNNGV. CDR3 region: CASSLSPGELFF. Written as DNA, the CDR3 is TGTGCCAGCAGCCTCTCGCCCGGGGAGCTGTTTTTT.

CDR3 residues: CAWSVGVNQPQHF. The CDR3 DNA is TGTGCCTGGAGTGTAGGGGTAAATCAGCCCCAGCATTTT. The chain carries TRBV30 and TRBJ1-5; TRBD1 is a possible D gene (5 bases). The ends were cut back, 0 bases at V and 4 bases at J, with 7 bases in the middle. CDR3 length: 13 amino acids. In germline, CDR1 is GTSNPN, CDR2 SVGIG (reference sequence).

The chain employs TRBV10-3 and TRBJ1-4; 10 bases agree with TRBD1. V shed 4 bases and J 12 bases; nucleotides not matched to a gene: 5. Per germline, CDR1 ENHRY and CDR2 SYGVKD. CDR3 size: 13 residues. The CDR3: CAISAGTGAELFF. The CDR3 region has the DNA TGTGCCATCAGTGCTGGGACAGGGGCGGAACTGTTTTTT.

J is TRBJ2-7 and V is TRBV7-9; no clear D gene. V lost 1 base to trimming and J lost 0 bases, with 10 bases between them. Germline values: CDR1 SEHNR, CDR2 FQNEAQ (reference sequence). CDR3 size: 15 residues. The CDR3 loop is CASSLESFISYEQYF. DNA for the CDR3: TGTGCCAGCAGCTTAGAGTCTTTCATCTCCTACGAGCAGTACTTC.